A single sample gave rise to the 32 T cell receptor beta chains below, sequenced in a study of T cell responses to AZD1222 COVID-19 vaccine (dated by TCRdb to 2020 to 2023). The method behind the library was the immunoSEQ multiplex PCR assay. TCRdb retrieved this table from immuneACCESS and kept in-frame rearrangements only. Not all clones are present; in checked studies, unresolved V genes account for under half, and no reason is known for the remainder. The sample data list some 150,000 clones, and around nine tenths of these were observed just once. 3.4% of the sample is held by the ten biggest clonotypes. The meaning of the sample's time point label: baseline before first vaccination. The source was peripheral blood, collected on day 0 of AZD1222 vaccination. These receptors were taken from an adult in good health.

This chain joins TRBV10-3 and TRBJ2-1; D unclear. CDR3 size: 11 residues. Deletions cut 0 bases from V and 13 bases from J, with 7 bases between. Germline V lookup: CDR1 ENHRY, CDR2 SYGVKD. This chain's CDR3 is CAISESAFQFF. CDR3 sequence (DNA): TGTGCCATCAGTGAGTCGGCCTTCCAGTTCTTC.

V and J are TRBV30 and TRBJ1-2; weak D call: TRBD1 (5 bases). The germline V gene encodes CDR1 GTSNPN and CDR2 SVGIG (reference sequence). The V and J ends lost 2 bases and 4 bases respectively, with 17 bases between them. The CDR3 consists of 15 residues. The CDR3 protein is CAWSSSGHRIYGYTF. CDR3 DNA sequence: TGTGCCTGGAGTTCCTCCGGACACCGAATCTATGGCTACACCTTC.

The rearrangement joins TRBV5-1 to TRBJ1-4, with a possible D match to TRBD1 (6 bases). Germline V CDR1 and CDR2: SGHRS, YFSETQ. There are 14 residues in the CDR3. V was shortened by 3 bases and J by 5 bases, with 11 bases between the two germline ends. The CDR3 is CASSSGQQNEKLFF. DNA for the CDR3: TGCGCCAGCAGCTCCGGACAGCAAAATGAAAAACTGTTTTTT.

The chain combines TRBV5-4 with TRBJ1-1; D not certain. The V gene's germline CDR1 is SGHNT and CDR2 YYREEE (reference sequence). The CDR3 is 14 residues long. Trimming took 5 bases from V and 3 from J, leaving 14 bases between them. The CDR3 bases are TGTGCCAGCAGTAATCCGAGTCGGGACACTGAAGCTTTCTTT. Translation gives CASSNPSRDTEAFF.

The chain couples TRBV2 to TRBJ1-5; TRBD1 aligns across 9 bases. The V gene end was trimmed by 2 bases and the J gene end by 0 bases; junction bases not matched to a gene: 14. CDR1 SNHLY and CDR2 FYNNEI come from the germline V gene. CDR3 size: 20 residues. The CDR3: CASSEYQWGTGIYSNQPQHF. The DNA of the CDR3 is TGTGCCAGCAGTGAATATCAATGGGGGACAGGGATTTATAGCAATCAGCCCCAGCATTTT.

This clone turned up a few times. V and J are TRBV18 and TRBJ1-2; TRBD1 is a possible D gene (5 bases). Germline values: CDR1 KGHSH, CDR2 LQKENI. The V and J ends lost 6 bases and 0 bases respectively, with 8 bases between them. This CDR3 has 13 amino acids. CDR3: CASSPGPNYGYTF. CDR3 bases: TGTGCCAGCTCTCCGGGACCTAACTATGGCTACACCTTC.

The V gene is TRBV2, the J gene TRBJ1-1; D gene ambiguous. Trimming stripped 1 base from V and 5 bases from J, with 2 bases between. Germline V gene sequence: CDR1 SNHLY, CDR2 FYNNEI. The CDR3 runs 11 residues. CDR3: CASSEDTEAFF. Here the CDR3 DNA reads TGTGCCAGCAGTGAAGATACTGAAGCTTTCTTT.

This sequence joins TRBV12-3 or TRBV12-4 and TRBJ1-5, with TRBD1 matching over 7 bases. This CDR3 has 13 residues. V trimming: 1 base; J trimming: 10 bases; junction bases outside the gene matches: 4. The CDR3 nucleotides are TGTGCCAGCAGTTTAGTAGGACAGGTCCCCCAGCATTTT. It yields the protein CASSLVGQVPQHF.

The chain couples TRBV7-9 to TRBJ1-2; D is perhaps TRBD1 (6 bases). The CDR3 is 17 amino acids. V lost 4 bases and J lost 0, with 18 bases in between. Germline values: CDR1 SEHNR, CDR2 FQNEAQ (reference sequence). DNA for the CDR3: TGTGCCAGCAGCTCCTATAGGGGGGGCCCTCCTAACTATGGCTACACCTTC. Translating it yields CASSSYRGGPPNYGYTF. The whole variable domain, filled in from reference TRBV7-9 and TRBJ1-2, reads DTGVSQNPRHKITKRGQNVTFRCDPISEHNRLYWYRQTLGQGPEFLTYFQNEAQLEKSRLLSDRFSAERPKGSFSTLEIQRTEQGDSAMYLCASSSYRGGPPNYGYTFGSGTRLTVV.

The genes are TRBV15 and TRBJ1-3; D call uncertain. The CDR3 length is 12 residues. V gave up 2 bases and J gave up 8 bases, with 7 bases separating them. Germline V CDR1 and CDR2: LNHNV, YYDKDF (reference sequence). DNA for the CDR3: TGTGCCACCAGCAGAAATAGAGACACCATATATTTT. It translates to CATSRNRDTIYF. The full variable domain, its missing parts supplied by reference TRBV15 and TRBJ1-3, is DAMVIQNPRYQVTQFGKPVTLSCSQTLNHNVMYWYQQKSSQAPKLLFHYYDKDFNNEADTPDNFQSRRPNTSFCFLDIRSPGLGDTAMYLCATSRNRDTIYFGEGSWLTVV.

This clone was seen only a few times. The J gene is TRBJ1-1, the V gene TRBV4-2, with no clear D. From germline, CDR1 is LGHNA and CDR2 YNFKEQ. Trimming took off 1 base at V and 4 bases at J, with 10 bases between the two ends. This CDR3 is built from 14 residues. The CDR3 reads CASSQGRGGTEAFF. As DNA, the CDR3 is TGTGCCAGCAGCCAAGGGCGGGGAGGCACTGAAGCTTTCTTT.

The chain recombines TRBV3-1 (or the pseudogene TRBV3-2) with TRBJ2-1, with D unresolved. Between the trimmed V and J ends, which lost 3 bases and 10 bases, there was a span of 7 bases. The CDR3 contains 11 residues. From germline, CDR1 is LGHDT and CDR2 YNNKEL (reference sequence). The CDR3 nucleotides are TGTGCCAGCAGCCAGGGGAAGGAGCAGTTCTTC. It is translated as CASSQGKEQFF.

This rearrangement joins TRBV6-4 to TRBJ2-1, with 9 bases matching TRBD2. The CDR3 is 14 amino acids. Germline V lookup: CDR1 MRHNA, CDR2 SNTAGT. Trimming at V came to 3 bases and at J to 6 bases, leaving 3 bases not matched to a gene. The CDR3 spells CASSEWGLANEQFF. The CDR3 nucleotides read TGTGCCAGCAGTGAATGGGGACTAGCCAATGAGCAGTTCTTC.

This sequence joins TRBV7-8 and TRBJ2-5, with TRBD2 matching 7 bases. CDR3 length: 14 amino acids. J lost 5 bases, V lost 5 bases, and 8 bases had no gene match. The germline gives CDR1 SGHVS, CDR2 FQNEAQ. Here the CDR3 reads CASSHWDYRETQYF. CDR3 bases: TGTGCCAGCAGCCACTGGGACTACAGGGAGACCCAGTACTTC.

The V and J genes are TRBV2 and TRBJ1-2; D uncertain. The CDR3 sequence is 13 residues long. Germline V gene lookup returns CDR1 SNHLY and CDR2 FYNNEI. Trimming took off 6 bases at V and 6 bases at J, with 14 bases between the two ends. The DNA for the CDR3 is TGTGCCAGCAGGGAGGTGCGGGCGGATGGCTACACCTTC. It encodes CASREVRADGYTF.

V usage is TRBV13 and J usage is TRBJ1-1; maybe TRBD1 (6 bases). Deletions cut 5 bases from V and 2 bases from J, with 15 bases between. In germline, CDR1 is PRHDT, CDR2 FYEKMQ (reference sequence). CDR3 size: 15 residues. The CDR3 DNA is TGTGCCAGCAGCCCCGAGGGGGAGGGAAACACTGAAGCTTTCTTT. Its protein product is CASSPEGEGNTEAFF.

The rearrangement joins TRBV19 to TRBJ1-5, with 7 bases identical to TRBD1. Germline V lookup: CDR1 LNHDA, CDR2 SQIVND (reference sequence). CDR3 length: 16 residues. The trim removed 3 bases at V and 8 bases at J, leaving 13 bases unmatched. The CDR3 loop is CASSITQTGAGKPQHF. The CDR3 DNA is TGTGCCAGTAGTATTACACAAACAGGGGCGGGAAAGCCCCAGCATTTT.

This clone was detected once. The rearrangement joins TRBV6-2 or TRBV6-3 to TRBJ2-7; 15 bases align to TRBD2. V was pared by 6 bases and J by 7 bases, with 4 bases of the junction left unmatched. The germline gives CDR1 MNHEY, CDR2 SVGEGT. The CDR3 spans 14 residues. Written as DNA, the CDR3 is TGTGCCAGCAGCAACGGACTAGCGGGGGGGGAGCAGTACTTC. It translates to CASSNGLAGGEQYF.

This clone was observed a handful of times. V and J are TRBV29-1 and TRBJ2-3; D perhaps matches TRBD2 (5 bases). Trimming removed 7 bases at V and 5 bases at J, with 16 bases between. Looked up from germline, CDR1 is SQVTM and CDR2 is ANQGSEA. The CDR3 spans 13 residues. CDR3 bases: TGCAGCGAGGCTGAGGGAGTGGGAGATACGCAGTATTTT. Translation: CSEAEGVGDTQYF.

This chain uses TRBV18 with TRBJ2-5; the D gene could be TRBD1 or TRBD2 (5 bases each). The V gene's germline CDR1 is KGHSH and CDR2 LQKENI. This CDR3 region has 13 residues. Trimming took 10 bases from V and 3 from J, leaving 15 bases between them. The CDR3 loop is CATYGTQEETQYF. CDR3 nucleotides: TGTGCCACCTACGGGACCCAAGAAGAGACCCAGTACTTC. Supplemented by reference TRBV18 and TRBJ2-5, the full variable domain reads NAGVMQNPRHLVRRRGQEARLRCSPMKGHSHVYWYRQLPEEGLKFMVYLQKENIIDESGMPKERFSAEFPKEGPSILRIQQVVRGDSAAYFCATYGTQEETQYFGPGTRLLVL.

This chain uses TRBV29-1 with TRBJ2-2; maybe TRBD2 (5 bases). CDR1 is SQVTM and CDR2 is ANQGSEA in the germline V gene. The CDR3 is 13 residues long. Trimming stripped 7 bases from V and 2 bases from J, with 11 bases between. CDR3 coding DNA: TGCAGCGGGGCGGGTGCTAACACCGGGGAGCTGTTTTTT. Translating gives CSGAGANTGELFF.

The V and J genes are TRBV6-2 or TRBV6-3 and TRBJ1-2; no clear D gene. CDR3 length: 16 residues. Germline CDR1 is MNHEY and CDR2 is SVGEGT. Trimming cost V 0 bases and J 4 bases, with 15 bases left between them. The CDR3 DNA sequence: TGTGCCAGCAGTTACTCTCTGCGGTCGCCCTTCTATGGCTACACCTTC. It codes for CASSYSLRSPFYGYTF.

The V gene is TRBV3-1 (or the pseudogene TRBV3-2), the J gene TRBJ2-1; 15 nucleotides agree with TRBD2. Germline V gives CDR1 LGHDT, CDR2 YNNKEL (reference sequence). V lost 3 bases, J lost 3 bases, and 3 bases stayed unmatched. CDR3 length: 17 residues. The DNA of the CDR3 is TGTGCCAGCAGCCAGTCGGGACTAGCGGGGGGCTACAATGAGCAGTTCTTC. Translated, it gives CASSQSGLAGGYNEQFF.

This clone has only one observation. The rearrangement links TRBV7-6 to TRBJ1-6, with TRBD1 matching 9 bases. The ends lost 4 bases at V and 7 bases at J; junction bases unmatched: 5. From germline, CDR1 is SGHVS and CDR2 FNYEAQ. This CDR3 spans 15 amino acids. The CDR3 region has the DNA TGTGCCAGCAGCTCACGGACAGGGGAGAATTCACCCCTCCACTTT. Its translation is CASSSRTGENSPLHF.

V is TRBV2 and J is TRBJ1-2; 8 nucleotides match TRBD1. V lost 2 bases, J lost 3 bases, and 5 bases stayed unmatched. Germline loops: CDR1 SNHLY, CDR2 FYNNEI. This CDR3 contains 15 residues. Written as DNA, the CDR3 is TGTGCCAGCAGTGAAACCCTGGACAGGGACTATGGCTACACCTTC. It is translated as CASSETLDRDYGYTF.

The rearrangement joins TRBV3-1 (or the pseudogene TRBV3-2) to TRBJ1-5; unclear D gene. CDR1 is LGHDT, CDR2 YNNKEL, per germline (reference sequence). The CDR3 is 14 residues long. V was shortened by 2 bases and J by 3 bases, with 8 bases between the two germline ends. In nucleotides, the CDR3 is TGTGCCAGCAGCCAATCAGGCAACAATCAGCCCCAGCATTTT. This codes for CASSQSGNNQPQHF.

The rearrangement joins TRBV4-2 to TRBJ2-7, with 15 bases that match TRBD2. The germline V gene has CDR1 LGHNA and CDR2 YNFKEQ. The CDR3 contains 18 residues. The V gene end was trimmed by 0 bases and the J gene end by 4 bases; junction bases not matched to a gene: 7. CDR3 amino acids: CASSQEARTSGRGYEQYF. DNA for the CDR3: TGTGCCAGCAGCCAAGAAGCTCGGACTAGCGGGAGGGGATACGAGCAGTACTTC.

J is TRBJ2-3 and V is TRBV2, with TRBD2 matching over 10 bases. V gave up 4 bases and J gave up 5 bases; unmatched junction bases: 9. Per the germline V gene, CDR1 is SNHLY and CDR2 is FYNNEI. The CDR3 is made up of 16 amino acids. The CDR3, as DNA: TGTGCCAGCAGTGCGCTTCTAGCGGGGGCAGGAGATACGCAGTATTTT. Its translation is CASSALLAGAGDTQYF.

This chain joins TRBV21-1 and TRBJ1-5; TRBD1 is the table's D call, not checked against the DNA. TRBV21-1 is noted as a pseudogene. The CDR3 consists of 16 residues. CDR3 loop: CASSAERQYSNQPQHF. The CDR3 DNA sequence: TGTGCCAGCAGCGCCGAAAGACAGTATAGCAATCAGCCCCAGCATTTT.

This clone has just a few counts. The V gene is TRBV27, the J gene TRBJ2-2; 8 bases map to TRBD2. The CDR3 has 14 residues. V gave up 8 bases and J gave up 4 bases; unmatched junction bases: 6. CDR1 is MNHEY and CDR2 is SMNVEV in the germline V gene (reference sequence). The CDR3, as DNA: TGTGCCAGCTCCGGACTAGCCGGCACCGGGGAGCTGTTTTTT. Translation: CASSGLAGTGELFF.

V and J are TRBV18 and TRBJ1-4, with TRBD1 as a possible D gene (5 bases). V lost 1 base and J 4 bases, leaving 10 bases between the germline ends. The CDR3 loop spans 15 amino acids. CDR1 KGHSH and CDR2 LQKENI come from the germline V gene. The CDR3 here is CASSPLGTGNEKLFF. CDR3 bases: TGTGCCAGCTCACCACTCGGGACCGGTAATGAAAAACTGTTTTTT.

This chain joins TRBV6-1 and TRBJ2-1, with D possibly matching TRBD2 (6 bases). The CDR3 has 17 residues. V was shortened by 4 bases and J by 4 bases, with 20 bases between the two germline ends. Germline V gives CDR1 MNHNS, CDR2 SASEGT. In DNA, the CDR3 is TGTGCCAGCAGTGGCCTCGGGGAAGAACGGGGGTACAATGAGCAGTTCTTC. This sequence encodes CASSGLGEERGYNEQFF.